This T cell receptor beta chain was observed in a study of OX40 agonist ivuxolimab in advanced cancers. Across the whole study: Dose-escalation subjects each had hepatocellular carcinoma, melanoma, renal cell or head and neck cancer.

CDR1 and CDR2 (germline): SGHRS, YFSETQ. Trimming left V 4 bases short and J 7 bases short, with 24 bases between. This CDR3 contains 17 residues. Points on this clone: Its target is unknown.

The study's findings and limits: Both CD4+ and CD8+ T cell populations in blood had undergone clonal expansion by week 6 at 0.1 to 3.0 mg/kg. There were, on average, more expanded clones in CD8+ T cells than in CD4+.

Produced via immunoSEQ multiplex PCR; TCRdb's table is partial and in-frame only. The sample consists of about 43,000 clones, roughly 86% of them appearing once. V gene TRBV5-1 combines with J gene TRBJ2-1, with D perhaps TRBD2 (6 bases). Sequencing was performed on CD4+ or CD8+ T cells sorted from blood, taken in a trial of the OX40 agonist ivuxolimab. The sequence derives from an adult with an advanced solid tumor such as melanoma, head and neck, liver or kidney cancer. Here the CDR3 reads CASSPKVTGEGLNEQFF. The DNA of the CDR3 is TGCGCCAGCAGCCCGAAGGTGACGGGAGAGGGTCTGAATGAGCAGTTCTTC.